Sequencing of this T cell receptor (beta chain) was carried out in a study of blood T cell repertoires in COVID-19. This clone was seen more than once but under ten times. The data were produced by immunoSEQ multiplex PCR, yet TCRdb's version contains in-frame clones alone and is incomplete. The sample carries 200,000 to 300,000 clones, about four fifths recorded once. The TCR originated in a woman older than 75 with COVID-19, enrolled during active disease. The sequencing sample was made of peripheral blood.

The CDR3 bases are TGCGCCAGCAGCTTGGAGCCAGGGAAAGCTTTCTTT. This codes for CASSLEPGKAFF. V usage is TRBV5-1 and J usage is TRBJ1-1; tentative D call: TRBD1 (5 bases). Germline V CDR1 and CDR2: SGHRS, YFSETQ. The CDR3 has 12 amino acids. Trimming pared 0 bases from V and 9 bases from J, leaving 9 bases between.